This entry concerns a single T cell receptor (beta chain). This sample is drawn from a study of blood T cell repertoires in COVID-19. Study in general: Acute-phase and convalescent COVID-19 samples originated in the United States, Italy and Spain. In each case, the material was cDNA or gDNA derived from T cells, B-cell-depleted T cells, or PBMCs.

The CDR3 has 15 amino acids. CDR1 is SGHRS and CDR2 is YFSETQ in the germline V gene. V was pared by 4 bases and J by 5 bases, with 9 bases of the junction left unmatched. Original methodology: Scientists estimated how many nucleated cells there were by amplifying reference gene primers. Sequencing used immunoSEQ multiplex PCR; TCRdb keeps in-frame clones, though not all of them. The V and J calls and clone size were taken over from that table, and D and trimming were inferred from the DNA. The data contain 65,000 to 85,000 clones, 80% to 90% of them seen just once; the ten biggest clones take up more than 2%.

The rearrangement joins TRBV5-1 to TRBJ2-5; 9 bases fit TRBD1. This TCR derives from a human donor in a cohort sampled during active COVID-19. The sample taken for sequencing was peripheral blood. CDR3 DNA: TGCGCCAGCAGCCGGGGACAGGGAGAGAGGGAGACCCAGTACTTC. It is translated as CASSRGQGERETQYF.